One T cell receptor (beta chain) is described in this entry. Its antigen remains unknown. TCRdb keeps only in-frame clones here, not all; method: immunoSEQ multiplex PCR. This sample carries some 170,000 clones, less than 90% of them seen once, and the ten largest clones take around 2.1%. This record belongs to a study of cytomegalovirus exposure and HLA in healthy donors. Across the whole study: The 120 validation repertoires used the same platform as the roughly 670 first-cohort repertoires (as reported by a later analysis). Findings and limits, study-wide: The tendency of first-cohort TCR clusters to co-occur in the roughly 120 validation repertoires was the finding of a later analysis. There were about 160 TCR beta chains listed as cytomegalovirus-associated.

Germline-derived CDR1 and CDR2 are MNHNS and SASEGT. CDR3 size: 15 residues. Trimming took 6 bases from V and 8 from J, leaving 19 bases between them. The donors belonged to the roughly 120-subject validation cohort, separate from the roughly 650-subject first cohort. This receptor was identified in a young woman in good health and CMV-seronegative. Specimen: PBMCs. The rearrangement joins TRBV6-1 to TRBJ1-4; D remains ambiguous. The CDR3 nucleotides are TGTGCCAGCAGCATCCCTAGAGGAGCGGGGGAAAAACTGTTTTTT. Translation gives CASSIPRGAGEKLFF.